Below, 13 T cell receptor beta chains from the same sample are listed, as sequenced in a study of CD8 T cells in ankylosing spondylitis. TCRdb re-called the 5' RACE reads with MiXCR, one entry per CDR3 protein. This table holds approximately 250,000 distinct CDR3 sequences, roughly a third found once. The sequenced sample was blood, either unsorted or a sorted T cell fraction (not recorded which). The receptor source for this set is a male donor with ankylosing spondylitis or in good health (not recorded which).

The chain is built from TRBV20-1 and TRBJ1-2; D is undetermined. Germline CDR1 DFQATT, CDR2 SNEGSKA (reference sequence). There are 14 residues in the CDR3. The germline V and J ends were trimmed by 0 bases and 4 bases, with 12 bases remaining between them. The CDR3 bases are TGCAGTGCTAGAGATCTCATCAGTATCTATGGCTACACCTTC. This translates into CSARDLISIYGYTF.

Only a few counts were recorded for this clonotype. The CDR3 coding sequence is TGCAGTGCTAGACGATTGGGGGGAGGCCTGAACACTGAAGCTTTCTTT. Translation: CSARRLGGGLNTEAFF. V is TRBV20-1 and J is TRBJ1-1; D may be TRBD1 (5 bases). V was clipped by 2 bases and J by 0 bases, with 16 bases between them. Germline V gene lookup returns CDR1 DFQATT and CDR2 SNEGSKA (reference sequence). The CDR3 loop spans 16 amino acids.

This clonotype showed up just once. The CDR3 loop reads CASRRLGKETQYF. CDR3 nucleotides: TGTGCCAGCAGGAGGCTGGGGAAAGAGACCCAGTACTTC. The chain carries TRBV7-8 and TRBJ2-5; D gene unclear. CDR1 is SGHVS, CDR2 FQNEAQ, per germline. The V and J ends lost 6 bases and 3 bases respectively, with 11 bases between them. The CDR3 is 13 amino acids.

Only a few counts were recorded for this clonotype. V is TRBV29-1 and J is TRBJ2-2; 14 bases match TRBD2. Looked up from germline, CDR1 is SQVTM and CDR2 is ANQGSEA. J was trimmed by 7 bases and V by 7 bases; bases with no gene match: 8. The CDR3 covers 15 residues. The CDR3 is CSAARLAGGVGELFF. As DNA, the CDR3 is TGCAGCGCCGCCCGACTAGCGGGGGGGGTCGGGGAGCTGTTTTTT.

The CDR3 sequence is CASSLGTNEKLFF. CDR3 nucleotide sequence: TGCGCCAGCAGCTTGGGCACCAATGAAAAACTGTTTTTT. The chain is built from TRBV5-1 and TRBJ1-4; D unresolved. This CDR3 is built from 13 residues. Germline values: CDR1 SGHRS, CDR2 YFSETQ. V dropped 0 bases and J dropped 5 bases, with 5 bases sitting between them. Full variable domain (outside the CDR3, taken from reference TRBV5-1 and TRBJ1-4): KAGVTQTPRYLIKTRGQQVTLSCSPISGHRSVSWYQQTPGQGLQFLFEYFSETQRNKGNFPGRFSGRQFSNSRSEMNVSTLELGDSALYLCASSLGTNEKLFFGSGTQLSVL.

J is TRBJ2-5 and V is TRBV6-5; 8 bases line up with TRBD2. The ends lost 4 bases at V and 5 bases at J; junction bases unmatched: 9. The CDR3 runs to 15 residues. Germline V gene lookup returns CDR1 MNHEY and CDR2 SVGAGI. The CDR3 region is CASSSTGLGVETQYF. CDR3 nucleotides: TGTGCCAGCAGTTCTACGGGACTAGGGGTGGAGACCCAGTACTTC.

This clonotype appeared a few times. The rearrangement links TRBV20-1 to TRBJ1-5; no reliable D call. CDR3 length: 12 amino acids. V was pared by 0 bases and J by 4 bases, with 4 bases between. Germline V gives CDR1 DFQATT, CDR2 SNEGSKA (reference sequence). The CDR3 spells CSARDVNQPQHF. DNA for the CDR3: TGCAGTGCTAGAGATGTAAATCAGCCCCAGCATTTT.

Only a few counts were recorded for this clonotype. The rearrangement joins TRBV6-1 to TRBJ2-7; no firm D call. CDR3 length equals 15 residues. With 6 bases removed from V and 3 bases from J, the gap between germline ends came to 18 bases. Germline V gene data show CDR1 as MNHNS and CDR2 as SASEGT. The CDR3 bases are TGTGCCAGCAGGCCTACCGCAGGCGAGGACTACGAGCAGTACTTC. This sequence encodes CASRPTAGEDYEQYF.

A few counts support this clonotype. The gene calls are TRBV6-1 and TRBJ2-7; the D call may be TRBD1 or TRBD2 (5 bases each). Trimming took 6 bases from V and 0 from J, leaving 15 bases between them. CDR1 is MNHNS, CDR2 SASEGT, per germline. There are 15 residues in the CDR3. CDR3: CASRRPGRSSYEQYF. In DNA, the CDR3 is TGTGCCAGCAGACGCCCGGGACGGAGCTCCTACGAGCAGTACTTC.

The chain couples TRBV5-1 to TRBJ2-7; no firm D call. CDR1 is SGHRS, CDR2 YFSETQ, per germline. CDR3 size: 14 residues. The V end was cut by 0 bases, the J end by 1 base, with 8 bases between. The CDR3 region has the DNA TGCGCCAGCAGCTTGGAGGCAGAGTCCTACGAGCAGTACTTC. It translates to CASSLEAESYEQYF.

V usage is TRBV5-1 and J usage is TRBJ2-3; TRBD1 might be the D (5 bases). The germline V gene encodes CDR1 SGHRS and CDR2 YFSETQ. The CDR3 consists of 12 residues. Trimming cost V 0 bases and J 8 bases, with 7 bases left between them. CDR3 in DNA: TGCGCCAGCAGCTTGGTTAGGGGTACGCAGTATTTT. This gives the protein CASSLVRGTQYF.

This clonotype was observed a handful of times. The CDR3 spells CSAEATGTGNGEQFF. The CDR3 coding sequence is TGCAGTGCCGAGGCTACCGGGACAGGGAATGGGGAGCAGTTCTTC. This chain joins TRBV20-1 and TRBJ2-1; 9 bases map to TRBD1. Unmatched junction bases numbered 16, after V lost 6 bases and J lost 10 bases. This CDR3 has 15 residues. Per the germline V gene, CDR1 is DFQATT and CDR2 is SNEGSKA (reference sequence).

This clonotype was seen more than once but under ten times. This chain links TRBV27 with TRBJ1-1; D may be TRBD1 (6 bases). V was trimmed by 2 bases and J by 4 bases, leaving 8 bases between them. Germline CDR1 MNHEY, CDR2 SMNVEV (reference sequence). CDR3 length: 13 residues. The CDR3 nucleotides read TGTGCCAGCAGTTTAAACAGGGCCACTGAAGCTTTCTTT. It codes for CASSLNRATEAFF.